This T cell receptor beta chain was identified in a study of shared clonotypes between healthy human individuals. Study-wide results and limits: Despite large depth, sorted-subset datasets appeared incompletely sequenced. Some clonotypes were shared by all four sorted-subset donors, while others were not shared. The non-shared ones had lower generation probabilities than the shared ones. Across a handful of donors, naive CD4 shared around 5.3%, naive CD8 more than 3%, memory CD4 roughly 2.4%, memory CD8 about 0.4%.

Germline values: CDR1 SGHRS, CDR2 YFSETQ. CDR3 size: 15 residues. The V end lost 4 bases, the J end lost 4 bases, and 17 bases lay between the germline ends. In the original analysis: There were no quality scores in the junction-only immunoSEQ sequences, so filtering differed. Only in-frame clones appear in the TCRdb table, and some are missing; sequencing was by immunoSEQ multiplex PCR. That table is the source of V, J and clone size, and D and trimming were worked out from the DNA. The table shows approximately 500,000 clones, with 95% to 97% occurring only once. Details on this clone: The antigen remains undetermined.

The TCR comes from a young woman in good health. Source material: naive CD4+ T cells sorted from blood. The subset was: CD45RA+ positively selected. The rearrangement joins TRBV5-1 to TRBJ1-2; perhaps TRBD1 as D (6 bases). In DNA, the CDR3 is TGCGCCAGCAGCGCGGACAGCCCCCGCAGCTATGGCTACACCTTC. Translation: CASSADSPRSYGYTF.